The 19 T cell receptor beta chains below come from one sample, sequenced in a study of blood T cell repertoires in COVID-19. Data came from immunoSEQ multiplex PCR; TCRdb stores just in-frame clones and leaves some out. The data show roughly 200,000 clones, roughly 84% seen once. Sequenced: peripheral blood. The receptors were gathered from a man aged 50-59 years with COVID-19, enrolled during active disease.

This clone was observed a few times. The chain links TRBV27 to TRBJ2-7, with 7 bases fitting TRBD2. The CDR3 sequence is 15 residues long. V lost 5 bases, J lost 3 bases, and 10 bases stayed unmatched. The germline V gene encodes CDR1 MNHEY and CDR2 SMNVEV (reference sequence). The CDR3 reads CASSPRGRGFYEQYF. The CDR3 DNA reads as TGTGCCAGCAGTCCCCGAGGGAGGGGTTTCTACGAGCAGTACTTC.

The chain joins TRBV11-2 to TRBJ2-1, with 10 positions matching TRBD2. The V gene's germline CDR1 is SGHAT and CDR2 FQNNGV. CDR3 size: 16 residues. The V and J ends lost 1 base and 4 bases, in that order; junction bases with no gene match: 4. The CDR3 sequence: CASSLGAGGSYNEQFF. The CDR3 nucleotides are TGTGCCAGCAGCTTAGGAGCGGGAGGGAGTTACAATGAGCAGTTCTTC. The variable domain in full, completed from reference TRBV11-2 and TRBJ2-1, reads EAGVAQSPRYKIIEKRQSVAFWCNPISGHATLYWYQQILGQGPKLLIQFQNNGVVDDSQLPKDRFSAERLKGVDSTLKIQPAKLEDSAVYLCASSLGAGGSYNEQFFGPGTRLTVL.

J is TRBJ2-7 and V is TRBV7-9, with D perhaps TRBD1 (5 bases). V was clipped by 0 bases and J by 2 bases, with 8 bases between them. Germline V gene sequence: CDR1 SEHNR, CDR2 FQNEAQ (reference sequence). The CDR3 length is 14 residues. The CDR3 bases are TGTGCCAGCAGCTTAGCGGTGGACACCTACGAGCAGTACTTC. Protein product: CASSLAVDTYEQYF.

V and J are TRBV6-6 and TRBJ2-5, with D maybe TRBD1 (5 bases). The length of the CDR3 is 15 residues. Trimming pared 6 bases from V and 2 bases from J, leaving 16 bases between. Germline assignment: CDR1 MNHNY and CDR2 SVGAGI (reference sequence). The CDR3 nucleotides read TGTGCCAGCAGCATTAAAGCAGGGTTTCAAGAGACCCAGTACTTC. This gives the protein CASSIKAGFQETQYF.

The chain links TRBV30 to TRBJ1-1, with 11 bases matching TRBD1. Germline V CDR1 and CDR2: GTSNPN, SVGIG (reference sequence). The CDR3 sequence is 14 residues long. Trimming removed 5 bases from V and 7 bases from J; junction bases left unmatched: 9. The CDR3 nucleotides read TGTGCCTGGGAACGGACAGGGGGCGTTGATGAAGCTTTCTTT. The encoded protein is CAWERTGGVDEAFF.

This clone appeared a single time. The J gene is TRBJ1-2, the V gene TRBV5-6; the D gene is possibly TRBD1 (5 bases). There are 16 residues in the CDR3. Germline V gives CDR1 SGHDT, CDR2 YYEEEE. Deletions cut 3 bases from V and 1 base from J, with 16 bases between. This CDR3 is CASSWRSGALNYGYTF. In nucleotides, the CDR3 is TGTGCCAGCAGCTGGAGGAGCGGGGCACTTAACTATGGCTACACCTTC.

The V gene is TRBV3-1 (or the pseudogene TRBV3-2), the J gene TRBJ2-7, with TRBD1 as a possible D gene (5 bases). Germline CDR1 is LGHDT and CDR2 is YNNKEL (reference sequence). Trimming left V 1 base short and J 1 base short, with 14 bases between. The CDR3 runs 16 residues. CDR3 sequence reads: CASSQAVQVLSYEQYF. CDR3 nucleotides: TGTGCCAGCAGCCAAGCTGTACAGGTCCTTTCCTACGAGCAGTACTTC.

The V gene is TRBV6-5, the J gene TRBJ1-6; 7 nucleotides match TRBD1. Per germline, CDR1 MNHEY and CDR2 SVGAGI. This CDR3 spans 16 amino acids. Unmatched junction bases numbered 2, after V lost 2 bases and J lost 1 base. CDR3 sequence reads: CASSYEGASYNSPLHF. As DNA, the CDR3 is TGTGCCAGCAGTTACGAGGGGGCATCCTATAATTCACCCCTCCACTTT.

Here the CDR3 reads CASSYPAGAMQETQYF. The CDR3 region has the DNA TGTGCCAGCAGTTACCCGGCAGGGGCGATGCAAGAGACCCAGTACTTC. V is TRBV6-2 or TRBV6-3 and J is TRBJ2-5; D is possibly TRBD1 (6 bases). The CDR3 is made up of 16 amino acids. V gave up 2 bases and J gave up 2 bases, with 15 bases separating them. The germline V gene encodes CDR1 MNHEY and CDR2 SVGEGT.

The V call is TRBV7-3, the J call TRBJ1-1; D remains ambiguous. Germline CDR1 and CDR2: SGHTA and FQGTGA. With 1 base removed from V and 0 bases from J, the gap between germline ends came to 6 bases. This CDR3 is 14 amino acids long. The CDR3 DNA sequence: TGTGCCAGCAGCTTAAGCACAGTGAACACTGAAGCTTTCTTT. This encodes CASSLSTVNTEAFF.

The chain couples TRBV9 to TRBJ1-1; D remains ambiguous. CDR3 length equals 11 residues. The germline V gene encodes CDR1 SGDLS and CDR2 YYNGEE. The V and J ends lost 0 bases and 7 bases respectively, with 4 bases between them. The CDR3 region is CASSVAGEAFF. In DNA, the CDR3 is TGTGCCAGCAGCGTAGCGGGTGAAGCTTTCTTT.

V is TRBV29-1 and J is TRBJ2-1, with TRBD2 matching 8 bases. Trimming cost V 5 bases and J 10 bases; bases outside gene matches: 19. The germline gives CDR1 SQVTM, CDR2 ANQGSEA. The CDR3 has 16 amino acids. Here the CDR3 DNA reads TGCAGCGTTCGAAGGGGGACCGGGACTAGATCGCTCGAGCAGTTCTTC. Its protein is CSVRRGTGTRSLEQFF.

The J gene is TRBJ2-5, the V gene TRBV11-2; TRBD2 aligns across 11 bases. V gave up 5 bases and J gave up 4 bases; unmatched junction bases: 9. Germline V lookup: CDR1 SGHAT, CDR2 FQNNGV. CDR3 length: 16 amino acids. CDR3 region: CASSPGASGRLETQYF. The CDR3 DNA is TGTGCCAGCAGCCCAGGGGCTAGCGGGAGGTTAGAGACCCAGTACTTC.

The V call is TRBV9, the J call TRBJ2-3; perhaps TRBD1 as D (5 bases). Deletions cut 4 bases from V and 6 bases from J, with 12 bases between. Germline lookup yields CDR1 SGDLS and CDR2 YYNGEE. The CDR3 contains 13 residues. The CDR3 loop is CASSSQVRDTQYF. The CDR3 DNA reads as TGTGCCAGCAGCTCACAGGTTAGGGATACGCAGTATTTT.

V and J are TRBV28 and TRBJ1-4, with 8 bases identical to TRBD1. Germline trimming cut 3 bases from V and 8 bases from J; bases unmatched to any gene: 5. The CDR3 has 14 residues. CDR1 is MDHEN, CDR2 SYDVKM, per germline. The CDR3 reads CASSFPPGGEKLFF. The CDR3 DNA sequence: TGTGCCAGCAGTTTTCCCCCAGGGGGCGAAAAACTGTTTTTT.

J is TRBJ1-2 and V is TRBV18, with D unclear. V was clipped by 6 bases and J by 2 bases, with 13 bases between them. Per germline, CDR1 KGHSH and CDR2 LQKENI. The CDR3 sequence is 14 residues long. DNA of the CDR3: TGTGCCAGCTCTCCCCCCACACCCAACTATGGCTACACCTTC. Amino acids: CASSPPTPNYGYTF.

The chain uses TRBV14 and TRBJ1-2; possibly TRBD1 for D (6 bases). The V end lost 5 bases, the J end lost 5 bases, and 12 bases lay between the germline ends. The length of the CDR3 is 13 residues. From germline, CDR1 is SGHDN and CDR2 FVKESK. For the CDR3, the DNA is TGTGCCAGCAGCAAAGGGGGGGGATATGGCTACACCTTC. This sequence encodes CASSKGGGYGYTF.

This clone was counted between two and nine times. The chain combines TRBV20-1 with TRBJ1-1, with 8 bases fitting TRBD1. The CDR3 is 11 amino acids. With 5 bases clipped from V and 6 bases from J, the junction kept 2 bases outside the gene matches. Germline V lookup: CDR1 DFQATT, CDR2 SNEGSKA (reference sequence). Here the CDR3 DNA reads TGCAGTGCTGGACAGGGTGCTGAAGCTTTCTTT. Translating gives CSAGQGAEAFF.

V is TRBV12-3 or TRBV12-4 and J is TRBJ2-3; maybe TRBD2 (5 bases). The V and J ends lost 3 bases and 3 bases respectively, with 7 bases between them. The CDR3 extends over 13 amino acids. The CDR3 DNA is TGTGCCAGCAGTTTTACTAGAACAGATACGCAGTATTTT. This sequence encodes CASSFTRTDTQYF.